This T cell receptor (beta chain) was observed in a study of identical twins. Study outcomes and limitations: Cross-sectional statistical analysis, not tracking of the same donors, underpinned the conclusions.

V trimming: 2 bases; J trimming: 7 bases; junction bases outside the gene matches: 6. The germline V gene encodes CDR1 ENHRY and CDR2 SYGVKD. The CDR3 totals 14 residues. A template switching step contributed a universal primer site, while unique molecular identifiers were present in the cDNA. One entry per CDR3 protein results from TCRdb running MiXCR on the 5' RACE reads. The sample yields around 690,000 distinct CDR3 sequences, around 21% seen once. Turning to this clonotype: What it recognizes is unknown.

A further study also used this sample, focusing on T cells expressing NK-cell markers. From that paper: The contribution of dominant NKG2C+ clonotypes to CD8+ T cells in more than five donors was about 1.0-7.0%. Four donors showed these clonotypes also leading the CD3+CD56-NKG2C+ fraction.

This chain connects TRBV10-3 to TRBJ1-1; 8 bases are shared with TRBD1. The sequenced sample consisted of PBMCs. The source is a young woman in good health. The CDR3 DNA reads TGTGCCATCAGTGAGCAGGGGGCCGGGGTTGAAGCTTTCTTT. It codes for CAISEQGAGVEAFF.